This is a list of T cell receptor beta chains from one sample in a study of T cell responses to AZD1222 COVID-19 vaccine. Assay used: immunoSEQ multiplex PCR; TCRdb lists only in-frame clones, some missing. The table records fewer than 200,000 clones, 88% of them present only once. Here the sequenced sample was peripheral blood, taken on day 0 of AZD1222 vaccination. Source of these receptors: an adult in good health. CDR3s include the opening cysteine and the closing phenylalanine or tryptophan. D genes are given only for firm matches. A clone size is listed for some rows: how often the clone was seen (once, few, many), or a class if it is expanded.

v_gene	d_gene	abundance	j_gene	CDR3nt	CDR3aa
TRBV2	TRBD1	NA	TRBJ2-7	TGTGCCAGCAGTGAAGACAGGGGGCTCAGCTACGAGCAGTACTTC	CASSEDRGLSYEQYF
TRBV5-1	NA	NA	TRBJ1-5	TGCGCCAGCAGCTTGGATGGGGGCCTCAATCAGCCCCAGCATTTT	CASSLDGGLNQPQHF
TRBV20-1	NA	NA	TRBJ1-2	TGCAGTGCTACCGGCGACTATGGCTACACCTTC	CSATGDYGYTF
TRBV28	NA	NA	TRBJ1-2	TGTGCCAGCAGTTTCCTCCCGGGGAGTTCGGCTAACTATGGCTACACCTTC	CASSFLPGSSANYGYTF
TRBV15	NA	NA	TRBJ2-3	TGTGCCACCAGCAGAGATATGGGAATGGAAGATACGCAGTATTTT	CATSRDMGMEDTQYF
TRBV7-9	NA	NA	TRBJ1-5	TGTGCCAGCAGCCCGTTGGAAGTTGGGAATCAGCCCCAGCATTTT	CASSPLEVGNQPQHF
TRBV18	NA	NA	TRBJ1-1	TGTGCCAGCTCACCATCGGACCCCGCCCTGAGGACTGAAGCTTTCTTT	CASSPSDPALRTEAFF
TRBV7-3	NA	NA	TRBJ1-1	TGTGCCAGCAGCTTATTTGAGGGTTCAACTGAAGCTTTCTTT	CASSLFEGSTEAFF
TRBV6-6	TRBD2	NA	TRBJ2-2	TGTGCCAGCATTGAGACTAGCATCACCGGGGAGCTGTTTTTT	CASIETSITGELFF
TRBV19	NA	NA	TRBJ1-4	TGTGCCAGTAGGGGTGGCGGCACAACTAATGAAAAACTGTTTTTT	CASRGGGTTNEKLFF
TRBV3-1/TRBV3-2	NA	NA	TRBJ2-7	TGTGCCAGCAGCCAAGATTACGAGCAGTACTTC	CASSQDYEQYF
TRBV28	NA	NA	TRBJ1-1	TGTGCCAGCAGTTTATTTCGGAACAGGAACACTGAAGCTTTCTTT	CASSLFRNRNTEAFF
TRBV3-1/TRBV3-2	NA	NA	TRBJ2-7	TGTGCCAGCAGCCAAGCCGGATCGGGGGAGGTCTACGAGCAGTACTTC	CASSQAGSGEVYEQYF
TRBV5-4	NA	NA	TRBJ2-7	TGTGCCAGCAGCTTGGATCCTAGCGAGTACTACGAGCAGTACTTC	CASSLDPSEYYEQYF
TRBV11-3	TRBD1	NA	TRBJ1-4	TGTGCCAGCAGCCCGACAGGGGGCGATGAAAAACTGTTTTTT	CASSPTGGDEKLFF
TRBV7-9	NA	NA	TRBJ1-3	TGTGCCAGCAGCTTAGCTCAATCTGGAAACACCATATATTTT	CASSLAQSGNTIYF
TRBV9	NA	NA	TRBJ1-2	TGTGCCAGCAGCTTCATCACAGGGTCCTATGGCTACACCTTC	CASSFITGSYGYTF
TRBV7-9	TRBD1	few	TRBJ1-2	TGTGCCAGCAGCCTAGGTTGGGACAGCTATGGCTACACCTTC	CASSLGWDSYGYTF
TRBV10-2	TRBD1	NA	TRBJ2-1	TGCGCCAGCAGTGAGCTACAGGGGTCCGGGGCTTACAATGAGCAGTTCTTC	CASSELQGSGAYNEQFF
TRBV3-1/TRBV3-2	NA	NA	TRBJ1-5	TGTGCCAGCAGCCTACACGTAGGTGAAGGGGATGAGTGGGATCAGCCCCAGCATTTT	CASSLHVGEGDEWDQPQHF
TRBV5-1	NA	NA	TRBJ1-3	TGCGCCAGCAGCTTGGACAGGGTATCAGGAAACACCATATATTTT	CASSLDRVSGNTIYF
TRBV7-2	NA	NA	TRBJ1-3	TGTGCCAGCAGCTTAGACGGCTCTGGAAACACCATATATTTT	CASSLDGSGNTIYF
TRBV6-6	NA	NA	TRBJ1-6	TGTGCCAGCAGTTACTCACGGGATCGTCCCCTCCACTTT	CASSYSRDRPLHF
TRBV6-5	NA	NA	TRBJ2-5	TGTGCCAGCCGGGGGACGGTTAAAGAGACCCAGTACTTC	CASRGTVKETQYF
TRBV7-2	TRBD1	NA	TRBJ1-5	TGTGCCAGCAGCTCCCGGACAGGTCAGCCCCAGCATTTT	CASSSRTGQPQHF
TRBV5-7	NA	NA	TRBJ1-5	TGTGCCAGCAGCCTCAAGAGACCGTACCTTAGCAATCAGCCCCAGCATTTT	CASSLKRPYLSNQPQHF
TRBV6-5	NA	NA	TRBJ1-6	TGTGCCAGCAGTTACCAACTTTTGGGCCGATCACCCCTCCACTTT	CASSYQLLGRSPLHF
TRBV4-3	NA	NA	TRBJ2-2	TGCGCCAGCAGCCAAGAGGCGCAGAACACCGGGGAGCTGTTTTTT	CASSQEAQNTGELFF
TRBV10-3	NA	NA	TRBJ1-3	TGTGCCATCAGTACAGGGCGGGGAAACACCATATATTTT	CAISTGRGNTIYF
TRBV29-1	TRBD1	NA	TRBJ1-1	TGCAGCGTTGAGACAGGGCGGGCCACTGAAGCTTTCTTT	CSVETGRATEAFF
TRBV9	TRBD2	NA	TRBJ2-3	TGTGCCAGCAGCGGTACTAGCGGTACTAGCACAGATACGCAGTATTTT	CASSGTSGTSTDTQYF
TRBV7-9	TRBD1	NA	TRBJ1-4	TGTGCCAGCAGCCGGGGACAGGGGGATGAAAAACTGTTTTTT	CASSRGQGDEKLFF
TRBV5-1	NA	NA	TRBJ1-1	TGCGCCAGCAGCCTCCGGGCGGACATGAACACTGAAGCTTTCTTT	CASSLRADMNTEAFF
TRBV29-1	TRBD2	once	TRBJ2-2	TGCAGCGCGTTTAGCGGGATGAACACCGGGGAGCTGTTTTTT	CSAFSGMNTGELFF
TRBV28	TRBD2	NA	TRBJ2-3	TGTGCCAGCAGTCCGTCCCTCACTAGCGGGGGGAGAGATACGCAGTATTTT	CASSPSLTSGGRDTQYF
TRBV6-6	NA	NA	TRBJ1-3	TGTGCCAGCAGTTACCGGGTTTCTGGAAACACCATATATTTT	CASSYRVSGNTIYF
TRBV5-4	TRBD2	NA	TRBJ2-5	TGTGCCATCTCTCAAGCGGGAGGGGGCCAAGAGACCCAGTACTTC	CAISQAGGGQETQYF
TRBV24-1	NA	NA	TRBJ2-3	TGTGCCACCAGTGATGTGGGGTCAGGCCGCACAGATACGCAGTATTTT	CATSDVGSGRTDTQYF